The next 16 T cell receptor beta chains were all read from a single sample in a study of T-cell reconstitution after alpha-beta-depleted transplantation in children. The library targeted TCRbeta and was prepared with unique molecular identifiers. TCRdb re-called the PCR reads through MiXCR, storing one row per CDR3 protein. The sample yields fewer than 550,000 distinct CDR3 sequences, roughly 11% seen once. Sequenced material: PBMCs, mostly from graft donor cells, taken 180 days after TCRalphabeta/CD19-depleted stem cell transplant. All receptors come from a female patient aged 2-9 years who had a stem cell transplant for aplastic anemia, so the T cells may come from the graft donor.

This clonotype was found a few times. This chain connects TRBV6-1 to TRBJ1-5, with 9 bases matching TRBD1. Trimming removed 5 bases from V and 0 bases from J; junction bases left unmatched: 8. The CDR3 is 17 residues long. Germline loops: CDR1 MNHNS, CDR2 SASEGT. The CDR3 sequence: CASSPYRTGDSNQPQHF. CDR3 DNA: TGTGCCAGCAGTCCATACCGGACAGGGGATAGCAATCAGCCCCAGCATTTT.

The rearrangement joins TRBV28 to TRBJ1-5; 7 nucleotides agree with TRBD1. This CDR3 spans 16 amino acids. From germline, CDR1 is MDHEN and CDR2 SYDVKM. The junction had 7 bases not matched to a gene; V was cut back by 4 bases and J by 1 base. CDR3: CASSSYRGGSNQPQHF. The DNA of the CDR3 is TGTGCCAGCAGTTCTTACAGGGGAGGGAGCAATCAGCCCCAGCATTTT. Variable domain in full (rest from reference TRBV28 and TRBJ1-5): DVKVTQSSRYLVKRTGEKVFLECVQDMDHENMFWYRQDPGLGLRLIYFSYDVKMKEKGDIPEGYSVSREKKERFSLILESASTNQTSMYLCASSSYRGGSNQPQHFGDGTRLSIL.

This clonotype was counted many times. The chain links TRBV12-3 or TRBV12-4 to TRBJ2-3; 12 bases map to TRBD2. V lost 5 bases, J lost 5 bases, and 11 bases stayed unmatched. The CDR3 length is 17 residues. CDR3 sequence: CASSIFLAGGPGDTQYF. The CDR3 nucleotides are TGTGCCAGCAGTATTTTTCTAGCGGGAGGGCCGGGAGATACGCAGTATTTT.

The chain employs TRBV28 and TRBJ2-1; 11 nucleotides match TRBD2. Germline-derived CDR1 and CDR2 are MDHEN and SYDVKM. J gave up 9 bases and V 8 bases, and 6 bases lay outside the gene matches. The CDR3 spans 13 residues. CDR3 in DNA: TGTGCCAGCGGGACTAGCGGAGGTTTTGAGCAGTTCTTC. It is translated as CASGTSGGFEQFF. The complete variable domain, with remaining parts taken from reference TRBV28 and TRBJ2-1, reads DVKVTQSSRYLVKRTGEKVFLECVQDMDHENMFWYRQDPGLGLRLIYFSYDVKMKEKGDIPEGYSVSREKKERFSLILESASTNQTSMYLCASGTSGGFEQFFGPGTRLTVL.

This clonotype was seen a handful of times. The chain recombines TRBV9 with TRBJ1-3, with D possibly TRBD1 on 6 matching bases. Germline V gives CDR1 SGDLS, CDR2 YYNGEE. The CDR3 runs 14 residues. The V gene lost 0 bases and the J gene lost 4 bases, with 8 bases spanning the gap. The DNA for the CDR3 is TGTGCCAGCAGCGTAGCAGGGGACGGAAACACCATATATTTT. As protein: CASSVAGDGNTIYF.

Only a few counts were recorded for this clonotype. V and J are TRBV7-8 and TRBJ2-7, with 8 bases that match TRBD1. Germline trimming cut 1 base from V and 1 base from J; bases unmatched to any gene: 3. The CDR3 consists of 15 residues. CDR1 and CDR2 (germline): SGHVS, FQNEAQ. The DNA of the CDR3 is TGTGCCAGCAGCTTAGGGCGACAGGGGTCCTACGAGCAGTACGTC. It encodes CASSLGRQGSYEQYV.

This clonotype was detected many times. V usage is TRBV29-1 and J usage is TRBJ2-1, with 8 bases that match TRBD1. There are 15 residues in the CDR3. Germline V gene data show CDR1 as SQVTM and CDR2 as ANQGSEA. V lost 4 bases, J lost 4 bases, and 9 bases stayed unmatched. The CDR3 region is CSVAQGALSYNEQFF. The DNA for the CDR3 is TGCAGCGTTGCTCAGGGGGCTCTTTCTTACAATGAGCAGTTCTTC.

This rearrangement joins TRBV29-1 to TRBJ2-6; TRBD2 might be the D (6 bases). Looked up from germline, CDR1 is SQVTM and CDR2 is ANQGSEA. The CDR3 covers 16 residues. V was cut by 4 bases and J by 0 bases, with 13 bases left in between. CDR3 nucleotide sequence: TGCAGCGTTGTTGAGGAGGGGTCCTCTGGGGCCAACGTCCTGACTTTC. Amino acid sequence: CSVVEEGSSGANVLTF.

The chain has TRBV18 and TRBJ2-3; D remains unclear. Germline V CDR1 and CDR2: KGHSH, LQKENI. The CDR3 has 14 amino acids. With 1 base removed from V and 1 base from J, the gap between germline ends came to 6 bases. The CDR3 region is CASSPLPGTDTQYF. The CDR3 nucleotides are TGTGCCAGCTCACCACTGCCCGGCACAGATACGCAGTATTTT.

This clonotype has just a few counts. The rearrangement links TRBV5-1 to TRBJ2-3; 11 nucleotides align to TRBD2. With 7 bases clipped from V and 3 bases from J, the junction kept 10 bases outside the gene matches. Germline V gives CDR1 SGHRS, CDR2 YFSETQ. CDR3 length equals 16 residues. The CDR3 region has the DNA TGCGCCAGCGATCCTAGCGGGAGGAGTCGGACAGATACGCAGTATTTT. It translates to CASDPSGRSRTDTQYF.

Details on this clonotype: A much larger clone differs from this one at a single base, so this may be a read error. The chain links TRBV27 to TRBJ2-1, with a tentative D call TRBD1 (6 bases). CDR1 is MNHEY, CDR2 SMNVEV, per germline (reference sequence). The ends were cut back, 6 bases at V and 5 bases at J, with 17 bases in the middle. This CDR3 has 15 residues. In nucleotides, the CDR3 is TGTGCCAGCAGAAGGGACGCTTACAGGGACAATGAGCAGTTCTTC. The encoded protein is CASRRDAYRDNEQFF.

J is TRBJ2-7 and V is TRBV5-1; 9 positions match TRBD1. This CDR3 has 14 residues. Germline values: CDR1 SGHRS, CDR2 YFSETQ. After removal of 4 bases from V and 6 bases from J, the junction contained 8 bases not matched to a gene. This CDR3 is CASSPRQGVGEQYF. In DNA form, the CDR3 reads TGCGCCAGCAGCCCAAGACAGGGGGTGGGCGAGCAGTACTTC.

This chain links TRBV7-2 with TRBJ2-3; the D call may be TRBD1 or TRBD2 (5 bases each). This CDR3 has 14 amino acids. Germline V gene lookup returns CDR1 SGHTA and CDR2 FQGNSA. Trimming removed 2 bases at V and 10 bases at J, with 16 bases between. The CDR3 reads CASSLRQGVQSQYF. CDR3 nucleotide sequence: TGTGCCAGCAGCTTACGGCAGGGAGTCCAGTCGCAGTATTTT.

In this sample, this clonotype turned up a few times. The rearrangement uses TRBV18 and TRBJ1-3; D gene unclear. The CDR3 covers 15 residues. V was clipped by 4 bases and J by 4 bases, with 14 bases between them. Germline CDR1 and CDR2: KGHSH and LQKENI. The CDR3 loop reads CASSLLPPPGNTIYF. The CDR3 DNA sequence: TGTGCCAGCTCACTCCTACCTCCACCCGGAAACACCATATATTTT.

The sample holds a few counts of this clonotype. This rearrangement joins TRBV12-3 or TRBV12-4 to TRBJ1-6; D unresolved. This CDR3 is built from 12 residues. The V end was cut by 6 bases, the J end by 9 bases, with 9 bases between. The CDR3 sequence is CASRLWVSPLHF. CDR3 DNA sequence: TGTGCCAGCAGACTGTGGGTTTCACCCCTCCACTTT.

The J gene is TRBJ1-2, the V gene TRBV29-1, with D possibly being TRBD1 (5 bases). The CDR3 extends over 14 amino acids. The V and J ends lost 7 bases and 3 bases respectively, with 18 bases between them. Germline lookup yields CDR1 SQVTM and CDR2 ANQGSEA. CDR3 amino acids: CSGVARQGDYGYTF. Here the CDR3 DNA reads TGCAGCGGTGTTGCCCGGCAGGGTGACTATGGCTACACCTTC.